The 30 T cell receptor beta chains listed next were all sequenced from one sample in a study of blood T cell repertoires in COVID-19. Using immunoSEQ multiplex PCR, the repertoire was profiled, and TCRdb retains in-frame clones only, with some absent. Of fewer than 200,000 clones listed, 80% to 90% are singletons. Specimen: PBMCs or T cells enriched from blood (not recorded which). The origin of the receptors is a woman aged 45-65 years in a cohort exposed to, infected with or recovered from COVID-19 (not recorded which).

V is TRBV7-9 and J is TRBJ2-5, with 8 positions matching TRBD1. From germline, CDR1 is SEHNR and CDR2 FQNEAQ (reference sequence). Unmatched junction bases numbered 4, after V lost 5 bases and J lost 2 bases. CDR3 length: 14 amino acids. As DNA, the CDR3 is TGTGCCAGCAGCCCTGGACAGGGACAAGAGACCCAGTACTTC. As protein: CASSPGQGQETQYF. Combining the CDR3 with reference TRBV7-9 and TRBJ2-5 gives the whole variable domain DTGVSQNPRHKITKRGQNVTFRCDPISEHNRLYWYRQTLGQGPEFLTYFQNEAQLEKSRLLSDRFSAERPKGSFSTLEIQRTEQGDSAMYLCASSPGQGQETQYFGPGTRLLVL.

The gene calls are TRBV19 and TRBJ1-4, with 7 positions matching TRBD1. The CDR3 covers 13 residues. CDR1 is LNHDA and CDR2 is SQIVND in the germline V gene (reference sequence). Trimming cost V 7 bases and J 4 bases; bases outside gene matches: 3. CDR3: CASNTGVNEKLFF. In DNA, the CDR3 is TGTGCCAGTAACACAGGGGTTAATGAAAAACTGTTTTTT.

The J gene is TRBJ2-1, the V gene TRBV6-5; D unresolved. The V and J ends lost 5 bases and 5 bases respectively, with 10 bases between them. CDR3 length equals 13 residues. Germline V gene lookup returns CDR1 MNHEY and CDR2 SVGAGI. Written as DNA, the CDR3 is TGTGCCAGCAGTCTAGGTTTAAACAATGAGCAGTTCTTC. Protein sequence: CASSLGLNNEQFF.

The genes are TRBV5-1 and TRBJ2-7; TRBD2 might be the D (6 bases). Trimming took 4 bases from V and 0 from J, leaving 14 bases between them. The CDR3 runs 15 residues. Germline CDR1 SGHRS, CDR2 YFSETQ. The CDR3 DNA is TGCGCCAGCAGCCCCGCGGGGTGGATCTCCTACGAGCAGTACTTC. It encodes CASSPAGWISYEQYF.

This clone is a singleton in its sample. The genes are TRBV4-1 and TRBJ2-3; D possibly corresponds to TRBD1 (6 bases). The germline CDR1 and CDR2 sequences are MGHRA and YSYEKL. Between the trimmed V and J ends, which lost 3 bases and 2 bases, there was a span of 21 bases. The CDR3 is made up of 18 amino acids. The CDR3 reads CASSHYSSGRGYTDTQYF. CDR3 nucleotide sequence: TGCGCCAGCAGCCATTATTCCTCCGGCAGGGGTTACACAGATACGCAGTATTTT.

V is TRBV28 and J is TRBJ1-1, with D tentatively TRBD1 (5 bases). V lost 5 bases to trimming and J lost 5 bases, with 18 bases between them. CDR3 length: 15 residues. CDR1 is MDHEN, CDR2 SYDVKM, per germline. The CDR3 sequence: CASSGSRGRLTEAFF. For the CDR3, the DNA is TGTGCCAGCAGTGGGTCAAGGGGTCGGTTGACTGAAGCTTTCTTT.

This clone was seen once. The chain links TRBV6-5 to TRBJ2-1, with TRBD1 identical over 9 bases. Germline V gene lookup returns CDR1 MNHEY and CDR2 SVGAGI. Trimming at V came to 5 bases and at J to 9 bases, leaving 8 bases not matched to a gene. This CDR3 contains 14 residues. CDR3 coding DNA: TGTGCCAGCAGTCGGGACAGGGACCTGATTGAGCAGTTCTTC. This gives the protein CASSRDRDLIEQFF.

The chain joins TRBV5-4 to TRBJ2-1; 14 nucleotides agree with TRBD2. Trimming took 5 bases from V and 4 from J; bases not matched to a gene: 8. Germline V CDR1 and CDR2: SGHNT, YYREEE (reference sequence). The CDR3 totals 17 residues. CDR3 coding DNA: TGTGCCAGCAGTGCCTCGACTAGCGGGAGGGGTTACAATGAGCAGTTCTTC. Translated: CASSASTSGRGYNEQFF.

V and J are TRBV7-2 and TRBJ2-5; 10 positions match TRBD1. The CDR3 extends over 15 amino acids. V was clipped by 3 bases and J by 5 bases; unmatched bases: 6. The V gene's germline CDR1 is SGHTA and CDR2 FQGNSA. For the CDR3, the DNA is TGTGCCAGCAGCTTCGACAGGGGGCAATTGGAGACCCAGTACTTC. This encodes CASSFDRGQLETQYF.

The chain couples TRBV7-2 to TRBJ1-6; TRBD1 matches at 8 bases. The CDR3 consists of 18 residues. Germline values: CDR1 SGHTA, CDR2 FQGNSA. V trimming: 2 bases; J trimming: 1 base; junction bases outside the gene matches: 7. The CDR3 bases are TGTGCCAGCAGCTTAATGTTTGGGACAGGATCCTATAATTCACCCCTCCACTTT. It encodes CASSLMFGTGSYNSPLHF. The whole variable domain, remainder taken from reference TRBV7-2 and TRBJ1-6, is GAGVSQSPSNKVTEKGKDVELRCDPISGHTALYWYRQSLGQGLEFLIYFQGNSAPDKSGLPSDRFSAERTGGSVSTLTIQRTQQEDSAVYLCASSLMFGTGSYNSPLHFGNGTRLTVT.

V usage is TRBV7-2 and J usage is TRBJ2-1, with 9 positions matching TRBD1. Trimming cost V 1 base and J 4 bases; bases outside gene matches: 11. CDR1 and CDR2 (germline): SGHTA, FQGNSA. This CDR3 comprises 18 residues. For the CDR3, the DNA is TGTGCCAGCAGCTTAGTAGGTGTTGGACAGGGGAGGTACAATGAGCAGTTCTTC. This gives the protein CASSLVGVGQGRYNEQFF.

The rearrangement joins TRBV3-1 (or the pseudogene TRBV3-2) to TRBJ2-7; 9 nucleotides match TRBD2. V gave up 4 bases and J gave up 4 bases; unmatched junction bases: 11. Germline V CDR1 and CDR2: LGHDT, YNNKEL (reference sequence). The CDR3 has 16 residues. CDR3 region: CASSPPLGSGRYEQYF. CDR3 DNA sequence: TGTGCCAGCAGCCCTCCCTTGGGTAGCGGGAGATACGAGCAGTACTTC.

The rearrangement links TRBV25-1 to TRBJ2-7, with 9 bases aligning to TRBD2. The CDR3 totals 13 residues. From germline, CDR1 is MGHDK and CDR2 SYGVNS. V gave up 10 bases and J gave up 2 bases; unmatched junction bases: 6. CDR3 nucleotide sequence: TGTGCCACCGCTAGCGGGAACACCTACGAGCAGTACTTC. Protein product: CATASGNTYEQYF.

The V and J genes are TRBV27 and TRBJ2-5; D is ambiguous. CDR1 is MNHEY and CDR2 is SMNVEV in the germline V gene (reference sequence). V lost 3 bases, J lost 2 bases, and 7 bases lay in between. This CDR3 spans 13 amino acids. This CDR3 is CASSFAVQETQYF. DNA of the CDR3: TGTGCCAGCAGTTTTGCGGTACAAGAGACCCAGTACTTC.

The V call is TRBV7-3, the J call TRBJ1-2; D ambiguous. The CDR3 runs 16 residues. CDR1 and CDR2 from the germline V gene are SGHTA and FQGTGA. Trimming removed 5 bases from V and 4 bases from J, with 20 bases in between. CDR3 bases: TGTGCCAGCAGCCCAAACATCGGGGTTGGAAGCTATGGCTACACCTTC. Protein: CASSPNIGVGSYGYTF.

The V call is TRBV19, the J call TRBJ1-1, with TRBD1 matching 9 bases. J was trimmed by 4 bases and V by 4 bases; bases with no gene match: 10. CDR1 is LNHDA and CDR2 is SQIVND in the germline V gene (reference sequence). The CDR3 contains 16 residues. The CDR3 nucleotides are TGTGCCAGTAGTAACCCAGAGGGACAGGGTACCACTGAAGCTTTCTTT. Encoded protein: CASSNPEGQGTTEAFF.

CDR3 region: CASSYNSRRGVRIYEQYF. The CDR3, as DNA: TGTGCCAGCAGTTATAATAGTAGACGGGGGGTGAGAATCTACGAGCAGTACTTC. V gene TRBV6-2 or TRBV6-3 combines with J gene TRBJ2-7; 7 bases are shared with TRBD2. The CDR3 covers 18 residues. After removal of 3 bases from V and 3 bases from J, the junction contained 17 bases not matched to a gene. Germline values: CDR1 MNHEY, CDR2 SVGEGT.

Comments on this clone: Different DNA sequences within this sample yield the same CDR3. The chain is built from TRBV10-3 and TRBJ2-5; weak D call: TRBD1 (5 bases). Germline values: CDR1 ENHRY, CDR2 SYGVKD. With 0 bases removed from V and 2 bases from J, the gap between germline ends came to 7 bases. The CDR3 has 14 residues. Here the CDR3 reads CAISESGDQETQYF. CDR3 DNA: TGTGCCATCAGTGAGTCAGGGGATCAAGAGACCCAGTACTTC.

The CDR3 region has the DNA TGTGCCAGCGAATGGGGACAGGGCCTCGAGCAGTACTTC. This gives the protein CASEWGQGLEQYF. V gene TRBV14 combines with J gene TRBJ2-7, with 9 bases aligning to TRBD1. After removal of 8 bases from V and 6 bases from J, the junction contained 8 bases not matched to a gene. The CDR3 extends over 13 amino acids. CDR1 is SGHDN and CDR2 is FVKESK in the germline V gene.

The V call is TRBV7-2, the J call TRBJ2-7, with 8 bases lining up with TRBD1. The CDR3 spans 15 residues. Trimming at V came to 2 bases and at J to 5 bases, leaving 8 bases not matched to a gene. Per the germline V gene, CDR1 is SGHTA and CDR2 is FQGNSA. The CDR3 reads CASSLLRQGAHEQYF. The CDR3 nucleotides are TGTGCCAGCAGCTTACTCCGGCAGGGGGCCCACGAGCAGTACTTC.

This clone has more than one count but fewer than ten. The J gene is TRBJ1-1, the V gene TRBV14; D gene uncertain. The V end lost 2 bases, the J end lost 6 bases, and 4 bases lay between the germline ends. The CDR3 is made up of 11 amino acids. The germline V gene encodes CDR1 SGHDN and CDR2 FVKESK. CDR3 amino acids: CASSQSSEAFF. In nucleotides, the CDR3 is TGTGCCAGCAGCCAATCTTCTGAAGCTTTCTTT.

V and J are TRBV19 and TRBJ1-4, with D hard to call. Germline CDR1 is LNHDA and CDR2 is SQIVND (reference sequence). Trimming pared 7 bases from V and 5 bases from J, leaving 8 bases between. The CDR3 totals 12 residues. CDR3 nucleotide sequence: TGTGCCAGTAACCCCGGGAATGAAAAACTGTTTTTT. Protein: CASNPGNEKLFF.

The chain links TRBV7-2 to TRBJ2-7; 7 nucleotides match TRBD1. Trimming at V came to 3 bases and at J to 2 bases, leaving 7 bases not matched to a gene. Germline CDR1 and CDR2: SGHTA and FQGNSA. The CDR3 has 15 residues. CDR3 region: CASSFMTGLAYEQYF. The CDR3 DNA reads as TGTGCCAGCAGCTTTATGACAGGGTTAGCCTACGAGCAGTACTTC.

The chain couples TRBV5-1 to TRBJ1-2; 9 bases match TRBD1. The trim removed 3 bases at V and 1 base at J, leaving 4 bases unmatched. Germline V gene sequence: CDR1 SGHRS, CDR2 YFSETQ. This CDR3 contains 15 residues. The CDR3 here is CASSSRTGDNYGYTF. In DNA, the CDR3 is TGCGCCAGCAGCTCCAGGACAGGGGATAACTATGGCTACACCTTC.

This rearrangement joins TRBV3-1 (or the pseudogene TRBV3-2) to TRBJ2-7, with 11 bases identical to TRBD2. V shed 3 bases, J shed 2 bases, and the junction held 0 bases outside the gene matches. Germline CDR1 reads LGHDT; CDR2 reads YNNKEL (reference sequence). The CDR3 consists of 14 residues. The CDR3 reads CASSQGLAAYEQYF. The CDR3 region has the DNA TGTGCCAGCAGCCAGGGACTAGCGGCCTACGAGCAGTACTTC.

Only one count was recorded for this clone. The chain joins TRBV10-1 to TRBJ2-7, with D maybe TRBD2 (6 bases). Deletions cut 4 bases from V and 2 bases from J, with 15 bases between. In germline, CDR1 is WNHNN, CDR2 SYGVQD (reference sequence). CDR3 length: 15 residues. The chain's CDR3 is CASSAGRDGTYEQYF. The DNA for the CDR3 is TGCGCCAGCAGTGCAGGGCGGGACGGAACCTACGAGCAGTACTTC.

The gene calls are TRBV27 and TRBJ1-1; 7 nucleotides line up with TRBD1. V dropped 8 bases and J dropped 0; count of bases not matched to a gene: 6. The CDR3 spans 14 residues. Per the germline V gene, CDR1 is MNHEY and CDR2 is SMNVEV (reference sequence). CDR3 nucleotide sequence: TGTGCCAGCCGACAGGGATCCATGAACACTGAAGCTTTCTTT. Translated: CASRQGSMNTEAFF.

CDR3 nucleotide sequence: TGTGCCAGCTCACCACCGTTACGGGCTAGCGGGACCTACGAGCAGTACTTC. Translating gives CASSPPLRASGTYEQYF. The rearrangement joins TRBV18 to TRBJ2-7; 9 nucleotides match TRBD2. CDR1 and CDR2 from the germline V gene are KGHSH and LQKENI. The CDR3 contains 17 residues. The ends lost 0 bases at V and 2 bases at J; junction bases unmatched: 8.

The chain is built from TRBV28 and TRBJ2-1; tentative D call: TRBD2 (5 bases). Germline V gene sequence: CDR1 MDHEN, CDR2 SYDVKM. The CDR3 totals 16 residues. V lost 5 bases and J 3 bases, leaving 17 bases between the germline ends. CDR3 residues: CASSPPGGGFYNEQFF. DNA of the CDR3: TGTGCCAGCAGTCCGCCCGGAGGCGGCTTCTACAATGAGCAGTTCTTC.

The chain couples TRBV9 to TRBJ2-2; the match to TRBD2 covers 7 bases. The trim removed 1 base at V and 3 bases at J, leaving 0 bases unmatched. The CDR3 is 14 amino acids. Germline CDR1 and CDR2: SGDLS and YYNGEE. The CDR3 region has the DNA TGTGCCAGCAGCGTACTAGCGGACACCGGGGAGCTGTTTTTT. Its translation is CASSVLADTGELFF.